Presented here are 28 T cell receptor beta chains from one specimen sequenced in a study of cytomegalovirus exposure and HLA in healthy donors. PCR amplification relied on 60 Vbeta primers (plus 13 Jbeta primers). Sequencing was performed with immunoSEQ multiplex PCR; in TCRdb, only in-frame clones are kept and a portion is missing. The data hold approximately 46,000 clones, with approximately 70% observed a single time. The specimen was PBMCs. All receptors derive from a man between 25 and 39 years old in good health and CMV-seronegative.

This rearrangement joins TRBV4-2 to TRBJ1-1; D perhaps matches TRBD1 (6 bases). The CDR3 contains 16 residues. V was trimmed by 0 bases and J by 8 bases, leaving 19 bases between them. Germline V lookup: CDR1 LGHNA, CDR2 YNFKEQ. Here the CDR3 reads CASSQDSPRGIEEAFF. The CDR3 DNA follows: TGTGCCAGCAGCCAAGATTCCCCCAGGGGAATTGAGGAAGCTTTCTTT.

The gene calls are TRBV19 and TRBJ2-3; TRBD2 agrees at 11 bases. Germline-derived CDR1 and CDR2 are LNHDA and SQIVND (reference sequence). This CDR3 region has 18 residues. Germline trimming cut 2 bases from V and 8 bases from J; bases unmatched to any gene: 15. This chain's CDR3 is CASSIQPGLAAFGVTQYF. CDR3 DNA sequence: TGTGCCAGTAGTATACAACCGGGACTAGCGGCTTTTGGGGTTACGCAGTATTTT.

This chain uses TRBV5-1 with TRBJ2-2; 12 bases are shared with TRBD2. The length of the CDR3 is 18 residues. Trimming removed 0 bases from V and 5 bases from J; junction bases left unmatched: 8. Germline V gives CDR1 SGHRS, CDR2 YFSETQ. CDR3 sequence (DNA): TGCGCCAGCAGCTTGGCCCGAAGACTAGCGGGAGAAACCGGGGAGCTGTTTTTT. As protein: CASSLARRLAGETGELFF.

The gene calls are TRBV7-9 and TRBJ2-7; TRBD1 might be the D (5 bases). The CDR3 totals 13 residues. V was pared by 7 bases and J by 4 bases, with 14 bases between. Germline V gene sequence: CDR1 SEHNR, CDR2 FQNEAQ (reference sequence). The CDR3 DNA reads TGTGCCAGCAACCCAGGGATAGGTTACGAGCAGTACTTC. This sequence encodes CASNPGIGYEQYF. Complete variable domain (other parts from reference TRBV7-9 and TRBJ2-7): DTGVSQNPRHKITKRGQNVTFRCDPISEHNRLYWYRQTLGQGPEFLTYFQNEAQLEKSRLLSDRFSAERPKGSFSTLEIQRTEQGDSAMYLCASNPGIGYEQYFGPGTRLTVT.

This chain uses TRBV5-4 with TRBJ2-7, with TRBD1 identical over 7 bases. V dropped 4 bases and J dropped 5; count of bases not matched to a gene: 9. The length of the CDR3 is 14 residues. Germline V lookup: CDR1 SGHNT, CDR2 YYREEE (reference sequence). The CDR3, as DNA: TGTGCCAGCAGCAGAATGACAGGGATAAACGAGCAGTACTTC. This codes for CASSRMTGINEQYF.

The chain combines TRBV6-4 with TRBJ2-3; 7 bases are shared with TRBD2. Germline-derived CDR1 and CDR2 are MRHNA and SNTAGT. Trimming removed 0 bases from V and 2 bases from J; junction bases left unmatched: 8. The CDR3 loop spans 17 amino acids. CDR3 amino acids: CASSDSGLADPTDTQYF. CDR3 nucleotides: TGTGCCAGCAGTGACTCAGGGCTAGCGGATCCCACAGATACGCAGTATTTT.

The rearrangement joins TRBV7-8 to TRBJ2-7; D not certain. The CDR3 is made up of 16 amino acids. In germline, CDR1 is SGHVS, CDR2 FQNEAQ. V was pared by 4 bases and J by 0 bases, with 16 bases between. The CDR3 DNA follows: TGTGCCAGCAGCTCGTACCAGCTGCGACACTCCTACGAGCAGTACTTC. It codes for CASSSYQLRHSYEQYF.

The V and J genes are TRBV30 and TRBJ1-2; 11 positions agree with TRBD1. The CDR3 has 13 residues. CDR1 and CDR2 (germline): GTSNPN, SVGIG (reference sequence). Trimming removed 5 bases from V and 5 bases from J; junction bases left unmatched: 4. In DNA form, the CDR3 reads TGTGCCTGGGGTGGACAGGGGGCTTATGGCTACACCTTC. This translates into CAWGGQGAYGYTF.

The chain uses TRBV4-1 and TRBJ2-1; D not certain. The CDR3 is made up of 16 amino acids. V was pared by 1 base and J by 0 bases, with 10 bases between. CDR1 is MGHRA, CDR2 YSYEKL, per germline. CDR3 in amino acids: CASSQGSAYSYNEQFF. The CDR3 DNA sequence: TGCGCCAGCAGCCAAGGGTCTGCGTACTCCTACAATGAGCAGTTCTTC.

This clone was found a few times. The chain's CDR3 is CASSRGPGLAEPYEQYF. The CDR3 DNA is TGTGCCAGCAGCCGAGGGCCTGGACTAGCGGAACCCTACGAGCAGTACTTC. The chain links TRBV4-2 to TRBJ2-7, with 10 bases fitting TRBD2. Germline loops: CDR1 LGHNA, CDR2 YNFKEQ. The CDR3 has 17 amino acids. With 4 bases clipped from V and 2 bases from J, the junction kept 11 bases outside the gene matches.

This clone was seen once. The V gene is TRBV5-1, the J gene TRBJ1-2; D is undetermined. The CDR3 contains 13 residues. The germline gives CDR1 SGHRS, CDR2 YFSETQ. Trimming stripped 1 base from V and 2 bases from J, with 6 bases between. The CDR3 spells CASSLYKNYGYTF. DNA of the CDR3: TGCGCCAGCAGCTTGTACAAAAACTATGGCTACACCTTC. The variable domain in full, completed from reference TRBV5-1 and TRBJ1-2, reads KAGVTQTPRYLIKTRGQQVTLSCSPISGHRSVSWYQQTPGQGLQFLFEYFSETQRNKGNFPGRFSGRQFSNSRSEMNVSTLELGDSALYLCASSLYKNYGYTFGSGTRLTVV.

The V gene is TRBV30, the J gene TRBJ1-1; no clear D. CDR1 and CDR2 (germline): GTSNPN, SVGIG (reference sequence). With 4 bases removed from V and 4 bases from J, the gap between germline ends came to 13 bases. CDR3 length: 13 residues. CDR3 loop: CAWTPTAGTEAFF. CDR3 in DNA: TGTGCCTGGACACCGACGGCGGGCACTGAAGCTTTCTTT.

This clone appeared once. J is TRBJ2-1 and V is TRBV6-6; D is possibly TRBD2 (6 bases). Trimming cost V 7 bases and J 6 bases, with 16 bases left between them. There are 14 residues in the CDR3. Looked up from germline, CDR1 is MNHNY and CDR2 is SVGAGI (reference sequence). Here the CDR3 reads CASTGGTDLNEQFF. The CDR3 nucleotides are TGTGCCAGCACGGGCGGGACGGACCTCAATGAGCAGTTCTTC.

The V and J genes are TRBV9 and TRBJ2-7, with TRBD1 identical over 7 bases. V lost 3 bases, J lost 5 bases, and 8 bases stayed unmatched. The CDR3 is 14 residues long. Germline V gene sequence: CDR1 SGDLS, CDR2 YYNGEE. The CDR3 DNA reads as TGTGCCAGCAGCGCCAAGGTACAGGGGCACGAGCAGTACTTC. Translated: CASSAKVQGHEQYF.

V usage is TRBV7-6 and J usage is TRBJ2-7, with 7 bases that match TRBD1. The germline CDR1 and CDR2 sequences are SGHVS and FNYEAQ. Trimming at V came to 5 bases and at J to 3 bases, leaving 7 bases not matched to a gene. The CDR3 consists of 14 residues. The CDR3 loop is CASSPGQALYEQYF. The CDR3 DNA reads as TGTGCCAGCAGCCCCGGACAGGCCCTCTACGAGCAGTACTTC.

CDR3: CASSLVLGRSSYEQYF. CDR3 nucleotides: TGTGCCAGCAGCTTAGTATTGGGGAGGAGCTCCTACGAGCAGTACTTC. The rearrangement links TRBV11-2 to TRBJ2-7; the D gene is possibly TRBD2 (6 bases). V dropped 1 base and J dropped 0 bases, with 13 bases sitting between them. The CDR3 runs 16 residues. The germline V gene has CDR1 SGHAT and CDR2 FQNNGV. The complete variable domain, with remaining parts taken from reference TRBV11-2 and TRBJ2-7, reads EAGVAQSPRYKIIEKRQSVAFWCNPISGHATLYWYQQILGQGPKLLIQFQNNGVVDDSQLPKDRFSAERLKGVDSTLKIQPAKLEDSAVYLCASSLVLGRSSYEQYFGPGTRLTVT.

The gene calls are TRBV2 and TRBJ1-5; D is possibly TRBD1 (6 bases). V dropped 2 bases and J dropped 1 base, with 9 bases sitting between them. The CDR3 runs to 15 residues. CDR1 is SNHLY and CDR2 is FYNNEI in the germline V gene. The CDR3 sequence: CASSETGISNQPQHF. The DNA for the CDR3 is TGTGCCAGCAGTGAAACAGGGATCAGCAATCAGCCCCAGCATTTT.

The chain combines TRBV5-1 with TRBJ2-7, with D possibly matching TRBD2 (6 bases). This CDR3 is 15 amino acids long. The V end lost 0 bases, the J end lost 4 bases, and 14 bases lay between the germline ends. Germline V CDR1 and CDR2: SGHRS, YFSETQ. In DNA, the CDR3 is TGCGCCAGCAGCTTGGGAGGGACTGGGGGTTACGAGCAGTACTTC. This translates into CASSLGGTGGYEQYF.

This chain connects TRBV29-1 to TRBJ2-7; TRBD2 matches 13 bases. Unmatched junction bases numbered 5, after V lost 7 bases and J lost 5 bases. This CDR3 comprises 13 residues. Germline lookup yields CDR1 SQVTM and CDR2 ANQGSEA. CDR3 sequence reads: CSAGLAGVNEQYF. In nucleotides, the CDR3 is TGCAGCGCCGGACTAGCGGGAGTCAACGAGCAGTACTTC.

V gene TRBV6-5 combines with J gene TRBJ1-4; tentatively, D is TRBD1 (5 bases). Trimming took off 1 base at V and 4 bases at J, with 7 bases between the two ends. Looked up from germline, CDR1 is MNHEY and CDR2 is SVGAGI. CDR3 size: 14 residues. CDR3 coding DNA: TGTGCCAGCAGTTACTTCGACAGTAATGAAAAACTGTTTTTT. This codes for CASSYFDSNEKLFF.

V and J are TRBV19 and TRBJ1-5; the D is unclear. Germline V CDR1 and CDR2: LNHDA, SQIVND (reference sequence). This CDR3 is 14 amino acids long. V was clipped by 2 bases and J by 6 bases, with 11 bases between them. CDR3 amino acids: CASSIPPSGQPQHF. CDR3 DNA: TGTGCCAGTAGTATACCCCCGTCGGGTCAGCCCCAGCATTTT.

This clone was seen only once. The chain has TRBV30 and TRBJ2-5; 9 bases are a match to TRBD1. The CDR3 extends over 12 amino acids. The trim removed 3 bases at V and 7 bases at J, leaving 3 bases unmatched. The V gene's germline CDR1 is GTSNPN and CDR2 SVGIG (reference sequence). The CDR3 region has the DNA TGTGCCTGGAGCGTGGACAGGGGGACCCAGTACTTC. Residues: CAWSVDRGTQYF.

This chain connects TRBV4-1 to TRBJ2-3; 9 bases map to TRBD1. The germline V gene encodes CDR1 MGHRA and CDR2 YSYEKL. Trimming cost V 3 bases and J 4 bases; bases outside gene matches: 5. CDR3 length: 15 amino acids. The CDR3 DNA follows: TGCGCCAGCAGCCAGGTTGGGACAGGGCCAGATACGCAGTATTTT. Translated, it gives CASSQVGTGPDTQYF.

This chain uses TRBV4-2 with TRBJ2-3, with 11 bases that match TRBD2. Germline values: CDR1 LGHNA, CDR2 YNFKEQ. The V gene end was trimmed by 4 bases and the J gene end by 0 bases; junction bases not matched to a gene: 3. The CDR3 loop spans 16 amino acids. CDR3 protein: CASSPRTSGSTDTQYF. In nucleotides, the CDR3 is TGTGCCAGCAGCCCCCGGACTAGCGGGAGCACAGATACGCAGTATTTT.

CDR3 sequence: CASSSDSRTDTQYF. The CDR3 DNA reads as TGTGCCAGCAGCTCAGACTCTCGCACAGATACGCAGTATTTT. The gene calls are TRBV7-9 and TRBJ2-3, with no clear D. The CDR3 contains 14 residues. V was cut by 4 bases and J by 1 base, with 9 bases left in between. The germline V gene has CDR1 SEHNR and CDR2 FQNEAQ (reference sequence). The entire variable domain, with the rest obtained from reference TRBV7-9 and TRBJ2-3, is as follows: DTGVSQNPRHKITKRGQNVTFRCDPISEHNRLYWYRQTLGQGPEFLTYFQNEAQLEKSRLLSDRFSAERPKGSFSTLEIQRTEQGDSAMYLCASSSDSRTDTQYFGPGTRLTVL.

Of note for this clone: An end of the junction does not agree with germline; a read error may underlie this. The V and J genes are TRBV5-1 and TRBJ2-7, with D hard to call. Looked up from germline, CDR1 is SGHRS and CDR2 is YFSETQ. The CDR3 consists of 15 residues. CDR3 region: CVSSLSIGQPGEQYF. In DNA, the CDR3 is TGCGTCAGCAGCTTATCAATTGGGCAGCCTGGCGAGCAGTACTTC.

This chain links TRBV6-1 with TRBJ2-2, with 9 nucleotides matching TRBD1. After removal of 9 bases from V and 4 bases from J, the junction contained 6 bases not matched to a gene. From germline, CDR1 is MNHNS and CDR2 SASEGT. The CDR3 runs 14 residues. CDR3 region: CASSDRGATGELFF. The CDR3 DNA reads as TGTGCCAGTTCGGACAGGGGAGCCACCGGGGAGCTGTTTTTT.

This clone was found a few times. The V and J genes are TRBV14 and TRBJ2-7, with TRBD2 identical over 7 bases. V dropped 0 bases and J dropped 2; count of bases not matched to a gene: 13. Per germline, CDR1 SGHDN and CDR2 FVKESK. There are 18 residues in the CDR3. This CDR3 is CASSQEWLSGRPPYEQYF. The CDR3 nucleotides are TGTGCCAGCAGCCAAGAATGGCTCTCCGGGAGGCCCCCCTACGAGCAGTACTTC.